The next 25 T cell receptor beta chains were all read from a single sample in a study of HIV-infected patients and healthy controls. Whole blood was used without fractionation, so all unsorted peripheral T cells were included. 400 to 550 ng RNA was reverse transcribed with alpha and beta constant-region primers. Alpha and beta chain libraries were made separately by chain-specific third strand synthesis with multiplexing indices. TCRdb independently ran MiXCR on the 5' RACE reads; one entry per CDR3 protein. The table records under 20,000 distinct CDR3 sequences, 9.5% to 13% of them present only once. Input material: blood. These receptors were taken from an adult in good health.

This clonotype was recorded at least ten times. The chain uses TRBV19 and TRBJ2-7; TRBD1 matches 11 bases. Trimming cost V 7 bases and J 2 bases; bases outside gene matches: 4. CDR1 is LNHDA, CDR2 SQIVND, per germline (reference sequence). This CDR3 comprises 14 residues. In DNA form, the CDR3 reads TGTGCCAGTACCCCGGGACAGGGGGCCTACGAGCAGTACTTC. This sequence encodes CASTPGQGAYEQYF.

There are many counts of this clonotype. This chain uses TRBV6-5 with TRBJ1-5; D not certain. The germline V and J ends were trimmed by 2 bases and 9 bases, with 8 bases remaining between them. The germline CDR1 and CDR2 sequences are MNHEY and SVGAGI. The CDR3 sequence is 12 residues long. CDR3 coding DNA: TGTGCCAGCAGTTACAGGGAGGGGCCCCAGCATTTT. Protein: CASSYREGPQHF.

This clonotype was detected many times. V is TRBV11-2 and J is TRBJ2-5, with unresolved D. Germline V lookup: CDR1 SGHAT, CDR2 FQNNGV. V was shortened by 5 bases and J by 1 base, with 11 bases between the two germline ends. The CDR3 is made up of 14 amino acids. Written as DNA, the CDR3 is TGTGCCAGCAGCCCTACGGGCGTCCAAGAGACCCAGTACTTC. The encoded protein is CASSPTGVQETQYF.

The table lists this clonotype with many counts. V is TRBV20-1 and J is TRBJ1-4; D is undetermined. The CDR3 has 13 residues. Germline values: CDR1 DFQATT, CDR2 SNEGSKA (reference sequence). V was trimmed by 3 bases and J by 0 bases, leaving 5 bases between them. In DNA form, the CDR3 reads TGCAGTGCTAGCGGGGCAACTAATGAAAAACTGTTTTTT. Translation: CSASGATNEKLFF.

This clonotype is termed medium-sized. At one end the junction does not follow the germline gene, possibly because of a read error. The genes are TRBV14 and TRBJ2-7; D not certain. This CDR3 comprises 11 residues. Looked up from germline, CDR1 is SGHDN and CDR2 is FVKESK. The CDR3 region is CASSSPGPPDF. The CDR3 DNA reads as TGTGCCAGCAGCTCCCCGGGCCCGCCAGACTTC.

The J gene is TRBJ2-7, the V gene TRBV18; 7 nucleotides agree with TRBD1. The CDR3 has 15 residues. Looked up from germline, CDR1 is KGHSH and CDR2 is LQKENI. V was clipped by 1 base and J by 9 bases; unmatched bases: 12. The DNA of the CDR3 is TGTGCCAGCTCACCACTTGGGACAGAACTCGATGTGCAGTACTTC. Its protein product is CASSPLGTELDVQYF.

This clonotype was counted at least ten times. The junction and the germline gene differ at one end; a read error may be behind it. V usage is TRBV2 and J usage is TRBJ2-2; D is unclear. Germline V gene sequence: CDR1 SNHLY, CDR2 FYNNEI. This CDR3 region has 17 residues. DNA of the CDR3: TGTGCCAGCAGTGATTTGGGGTCCTGGGCGAATACCGGGGAGCTGTTTTTT. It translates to CASSDLGSWANTGELFF. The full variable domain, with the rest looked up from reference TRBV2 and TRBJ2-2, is EPEVTQTPSHQVTQMGQEVILRCVPISNHLYFYWYRQILGQKVEFLVSFYNNEISEKSEIFDDQFSVERPDGSNFTLKIRSTKLEDSAMYFCASSDLGSWANTGELFFGEGSRLTVL.

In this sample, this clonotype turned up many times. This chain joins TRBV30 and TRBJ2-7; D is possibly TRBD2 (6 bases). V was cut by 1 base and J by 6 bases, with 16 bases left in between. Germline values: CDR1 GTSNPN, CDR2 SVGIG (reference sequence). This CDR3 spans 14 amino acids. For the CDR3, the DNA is TGTGCCTGGAGTGGAGGCGGGACTTGGTCCGAGCAGTACTTC. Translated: CAWSGGGTWSEQYF. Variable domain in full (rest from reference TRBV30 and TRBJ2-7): SQTIHQWPATLVQPVGSPLSLECTVEGTSNPNLYWYRQAAGRGLQLLFYSVGIGQISSEVPQNLSASRPQDRQFILSSKKLLLSDSGFYLCAWSGGGTWSEQYFGPGTRLTVT.

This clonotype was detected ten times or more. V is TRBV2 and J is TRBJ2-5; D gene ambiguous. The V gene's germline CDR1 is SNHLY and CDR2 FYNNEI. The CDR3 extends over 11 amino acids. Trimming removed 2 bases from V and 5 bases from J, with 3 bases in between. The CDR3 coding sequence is TGTGCCAGCAGTGAACTTGAGACCCAGTACTTC. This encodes CASSELETQYF.

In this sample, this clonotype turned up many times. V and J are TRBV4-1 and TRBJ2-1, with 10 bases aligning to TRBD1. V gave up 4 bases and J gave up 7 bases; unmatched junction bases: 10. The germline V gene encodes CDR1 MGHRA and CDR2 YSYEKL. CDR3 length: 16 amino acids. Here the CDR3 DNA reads TGCGCCAGCAGCCTCGCCGGGGGACAGGGGAGTAATGAGCAGTTCTTC. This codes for CASSLAGGQGSNEQFF.

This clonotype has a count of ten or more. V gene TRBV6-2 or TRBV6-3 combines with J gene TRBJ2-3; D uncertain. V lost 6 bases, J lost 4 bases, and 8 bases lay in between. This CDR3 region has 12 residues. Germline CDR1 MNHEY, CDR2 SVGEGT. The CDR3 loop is CASSSQADTQYF. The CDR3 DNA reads TGTGCCAGCAGCTCCCAAGCAGATACGCAGTATTTT.

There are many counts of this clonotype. The DNA of the CDR3 is TGTGCCAGCAGCTTCGATGGACAGGGGGCGGACCGAGACTATGGCTACACCTTC. This encodes CASSFDGQGADRDYGYTF. The chain recombines TRBV7-2 with TRBJ1-2; 11 bases are shared with TRBD1. The germline V gene has CDR1 SGHTA and CDR2 FQGNSA. J gave up 3 bases and V 3 bases, and 12 bases lay outside the gene matches. CDR3 length equals 18 residues.

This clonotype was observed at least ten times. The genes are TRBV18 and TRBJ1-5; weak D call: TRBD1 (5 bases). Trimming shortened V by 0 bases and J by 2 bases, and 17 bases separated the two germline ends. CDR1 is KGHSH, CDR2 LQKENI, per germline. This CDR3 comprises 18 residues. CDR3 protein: CASSPPFKDGGGNQPQHF. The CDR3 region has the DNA TGTGCCAGCTCACCACCGTTCAAGGACGGGGGGGGCAATCAGCCCCAGCATTTT.

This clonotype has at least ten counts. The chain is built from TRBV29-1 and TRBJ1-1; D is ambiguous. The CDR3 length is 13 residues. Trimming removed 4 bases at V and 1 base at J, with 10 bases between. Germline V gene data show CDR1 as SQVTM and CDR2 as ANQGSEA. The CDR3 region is CSVALGRNTEAFF. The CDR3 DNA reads TGCAGCGTTGCTCTCGGTCGGAACACTGAAGCTTTCTTT.

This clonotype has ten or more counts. The CDR3 DNA follows: TGTGCCAGCAGCTTTGGGAGTGAACTTAGCTCCTACGAGCAGTACTTC. The encoded protein is CASSFGSELSSYEQYF. The chain combines TRBV7-8 with TRBJ2-7, with a tentative D call TRBD2 (5 bases). This CDR3 is built from 16 residues. Per germline, CDR1 SGHVS and CDR2 FQNEAQ. The V end was cut by 3 bases, the J end by 0 bases, with 15 bases between.

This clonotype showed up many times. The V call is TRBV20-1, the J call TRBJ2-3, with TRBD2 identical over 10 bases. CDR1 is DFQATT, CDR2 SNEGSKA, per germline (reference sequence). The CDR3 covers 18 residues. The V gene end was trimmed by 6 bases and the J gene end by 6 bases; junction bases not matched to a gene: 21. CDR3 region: CSAQTGKTGLAARDTQYF. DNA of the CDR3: TGCAGTGCCCAGACAGGGAAGACCGGACTAGCGGCGAGGGATACGCAGTATTTT.

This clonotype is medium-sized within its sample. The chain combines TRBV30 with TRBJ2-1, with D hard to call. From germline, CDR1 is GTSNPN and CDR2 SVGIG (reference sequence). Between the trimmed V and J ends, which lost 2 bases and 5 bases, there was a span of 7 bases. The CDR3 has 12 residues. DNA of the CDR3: TGTGCCTGGAGTAAGGGAAACAATGAGCAGTTCTTC. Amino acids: CAWSKGNNEQFF.

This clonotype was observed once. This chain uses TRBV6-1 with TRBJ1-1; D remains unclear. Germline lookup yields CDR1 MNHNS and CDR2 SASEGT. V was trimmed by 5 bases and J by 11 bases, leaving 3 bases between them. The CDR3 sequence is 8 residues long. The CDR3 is CASSRAFF. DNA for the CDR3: TGTGCCAGCAGTCGGGCTTTCTTT.

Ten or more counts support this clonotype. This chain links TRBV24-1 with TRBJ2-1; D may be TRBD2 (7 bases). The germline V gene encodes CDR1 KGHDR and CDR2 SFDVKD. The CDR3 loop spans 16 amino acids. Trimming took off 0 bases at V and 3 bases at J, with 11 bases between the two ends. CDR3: CATSDLGGADYNEQFF. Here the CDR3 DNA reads TGTGCCACCAGTGATTTGGGGGGGGCAGACTACAATGAGCAGTTCTTC.

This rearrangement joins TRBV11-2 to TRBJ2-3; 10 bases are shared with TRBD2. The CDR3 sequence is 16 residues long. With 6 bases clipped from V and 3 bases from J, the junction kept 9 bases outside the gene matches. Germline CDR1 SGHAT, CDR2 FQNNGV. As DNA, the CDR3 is TGTGCCAGCAGTTTAAGCGGGGGGGCTGGTACAGATACGCAGTATTTT. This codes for CASSLSGGAGTDTQYF.

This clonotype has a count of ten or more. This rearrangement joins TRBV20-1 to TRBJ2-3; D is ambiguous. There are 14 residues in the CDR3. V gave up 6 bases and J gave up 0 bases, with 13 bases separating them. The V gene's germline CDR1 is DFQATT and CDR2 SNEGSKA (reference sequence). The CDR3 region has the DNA TGCAGTGCGTCCGTCGGCACTAGCACAGATACGCAGTATTTT. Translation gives CSASVGTSTDTQYF.

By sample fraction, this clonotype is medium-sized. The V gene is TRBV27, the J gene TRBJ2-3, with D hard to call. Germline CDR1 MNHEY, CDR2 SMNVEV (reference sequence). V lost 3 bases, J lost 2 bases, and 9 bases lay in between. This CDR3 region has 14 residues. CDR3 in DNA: TGTGCCAGCAGTTTCGATGGAGACACAGATACGCAGTATTTT. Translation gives CASSFDGDTDTQYF.

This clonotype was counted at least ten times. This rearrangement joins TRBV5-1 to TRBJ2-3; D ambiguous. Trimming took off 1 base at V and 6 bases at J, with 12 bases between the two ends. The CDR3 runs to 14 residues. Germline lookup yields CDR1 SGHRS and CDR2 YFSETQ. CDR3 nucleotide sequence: TGCGCCAGCAGCTTGCCCTTGGGAACTGATACGCAGTATTTT. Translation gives CASSLPLGTDTQYF.

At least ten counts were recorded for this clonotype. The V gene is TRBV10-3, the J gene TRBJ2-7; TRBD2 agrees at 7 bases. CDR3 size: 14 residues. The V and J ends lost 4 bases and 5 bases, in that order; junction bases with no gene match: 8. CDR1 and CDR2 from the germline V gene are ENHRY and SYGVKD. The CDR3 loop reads CAISVRAGDDEQYF. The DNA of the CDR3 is TGTGCCATCAGTGTTAGGGCGGGGGACGACGAGCAGTACTTC.

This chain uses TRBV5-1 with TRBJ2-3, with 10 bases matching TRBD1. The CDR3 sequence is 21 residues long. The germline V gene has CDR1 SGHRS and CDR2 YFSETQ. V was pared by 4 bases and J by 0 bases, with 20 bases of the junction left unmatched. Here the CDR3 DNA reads TGCGCCAGCAGCGACCACCTTTCCGGGACAGGGGCTAGCGGGAGCACAGATACGCAGTATTTT. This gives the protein CASSDHLSGTGASGSTDTQYF.